A selection of T cell receptor beta chains follows, all from one sample in a study of blood T cell dynamics during melanoma immunotherapy. The data were produced by immunoSEQ multiplex PCR, yet TCRdb's version contains in-frame clones alone and is incomplete. The table lists some 10,000 clones, 85% of them singletons. Sequencing was performed on blood, taken from a patient treated with checkpoint blockade. Every receptor here comes from a human donor with melanoma. The CDR3 runs from the conserved cysteine through the conserved F or W. A D gene is named only where the DNA matches it firmly. Size values are once, few and many counts, or a class for expanded clones, and some rows have none.

j_call v_call d_call clone_size cdr3_nt cdr3_aa
TRBJ1-1 TRBV4-2 - - TGTGCCAGCAGCCAAGATATTGACACTGAAGCTTTCTTT CASSQDIDTEAFF
TRBJ2-2 TRBV9 - - TGTGCCAGCAGCGTAGTAGGCAACTCCGGGGAGCTGTTTTTT CASSVVGNSGELFF
TRBJ1-1 TRBV29-1 TRBD1 - TGCAGCGTTCAGGGGGCTGTAGGTGCTGAAGCTTTCTTT CSVQGAVGAEAFF
TRBJ2-1 TRBV7-2 - - TGTGCCAGCAGCGCAGAAGGGGGAAGGGAGCAGTTCTTC CASSAEGGREQFF
TRBJ1-2 TRBV25-1 - - TGTGCCAGCAAGGGAGGGGACTATGGCTACACCTTC CASKGGDYGYTF
TRBJ1-6 TRBV11-2 - - TGTGCCAGCAGCTTAAAGTCCCCAGAGTGGTCCTATAATTCACCCCTCCACTTT CASSLKSPEWSYNSPLHF
TRBJ2-4 TRBV9 - - TGTGCCAGCAGCGTGGGGCTGAATGGAAGAAACATTCAGTACTTC CASSVGLNGRNIQYF
TRBJ1-5 TRBV11-2 TRBD1 - TGTGCCAGCAGCTTAGGACAGGGGGCGAATCAGCCCCAGCATTTT CASSLGQGANQPQHF
TRBJ2-7 TRBV15 TRBD1 - TGTGCCACCAGCAGAGATCTTCCGGGACAGGGTTACGAGCAGTACTTC CATSRDLPGQGYEQYF
TRBJ2-7 TRBV25-1 - - TGTGCCAGCAGTGAATGGGGGTCCATGTACGAGCAGTACTTC CASSEWGSMYEQYF
TRBJ2-7 TRBV6-5 - - TGTGCCAGCAGCGGGACACCCTACGAGCAGTACTTC CASSGTPYEQYF
TRBJ1-3 TRBV28 - - TGTGCCAGCAGGGACCGACTTCTCTCCTCTGGAAACACCATATATTTT CASRDRLLSSGNTIYF
TRBJ1-3 TRBV4-1 - - TGCGCCAGCAGCCAAGGGAGGGCAGGCTCTGGAAACACCATATATTTT CASSQGRAGSGNTIYF
TRBJ1-2 TRBV7-6 - few TGTGCCAGCAGCCCAGCTGGGGGGTATGGCTACACCTTC CASSPAGGYGYTF
TRBJ1-4 TRBV7-9 - - TGTGCCAGCAGCTTAGGAACAGCGGACGAAAAACTGTTTTTT CASSLGTADEKLFF
TRBJ1-6 TRBV19 - once TGTGCCAGTAGACAAAGCCAGAGCATTCGAGGACCCCTCCACTTT CASRQSQSIRGPLHF
TRBJ2-3 TRBV5-1 - - TGCGCCAGCAGCTTGGAAGGCAGGGGCCTAACAGATACGCAGTATTTT CASSLEGRGLTDTQYF
TRBJ2-3 TRBV5-6 TRBD1 - TGTGCCAGCAGCTCAGGACAGGGCGCAGATACGCAGTATTTT CASSSGQGADTQYF
TRBJ2-7 TRBV7-8 - - TGTGCCAGCAGCTCGGGACTGTCTTACGAGCAGTACTTC CASSSGLSYEQYF
TRBJ2-3 TRBV27 TRBD1 - TGTGCCAGCAGTACCGACAGGGTTGGTGCAGATACGCAGTATTTT CASSTDRVGADTQYF
TRBJ2-1 TRBV30 TRBD2 - TGTGCCTGGAGTACTAGCGGGGGGCGCAATGAGCAGTTCTTC CAWSTSGGRNEQFF